The clone carrying this T cell receptor beta chain came up many times. The antigen is undetermined. Breast cancer patients provided tissue from their axillary draining lymph nodes. The sample belongs to a study of breast tumors, draining lymph nodes, adjacent tissues. TCRdb recomputed calls from the multiplex PCR reads with MiXCR, one row per CDR3 protein. The data contain around 290,000 distinct CDR3 sequences, over 25% of them seen just once; the ten biggest clones take up 1.1%. Whole-study findings and limits: Data fit most tumor T cells coming from lymph node, expanding in tumor. Compared with basal-like, luminal-like tumors shared significantly more repertoire with nontumor tissue.

Trimming cost V 2 bases and J 8 bases; bases outside gene matches: 7. CDR3 length equals 14 residues. Germline loops: CDR1 DFQATT, CDR2 SNEGSKA (reference sequence). The chain employs TRBV20-1 and TRBJ2-1; 9 bases are shared with TRBD1. Sequencing input: axillary lymph node tissue. This clonotype was sampled from a female donor with breast cancer. Some clones in this sample may be carry-over from other donors' samples. The CDR3 DNA sequence: TGCAGTGCTAGAACAGGGGGCTGGTACTATGAGCAGTTCTTC. It yields the protein CSARTGGWYYEQFF.